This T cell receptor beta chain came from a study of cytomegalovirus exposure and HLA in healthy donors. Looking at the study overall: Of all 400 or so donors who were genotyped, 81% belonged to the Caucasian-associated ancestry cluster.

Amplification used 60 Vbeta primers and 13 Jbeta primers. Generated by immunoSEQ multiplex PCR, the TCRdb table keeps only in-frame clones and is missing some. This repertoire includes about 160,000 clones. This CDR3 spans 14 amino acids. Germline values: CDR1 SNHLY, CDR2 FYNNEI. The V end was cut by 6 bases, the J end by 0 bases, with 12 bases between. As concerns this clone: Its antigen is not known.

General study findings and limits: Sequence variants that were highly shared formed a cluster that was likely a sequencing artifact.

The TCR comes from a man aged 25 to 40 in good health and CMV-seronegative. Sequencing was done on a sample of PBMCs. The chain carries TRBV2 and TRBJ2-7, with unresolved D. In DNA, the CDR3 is TGTGCCAGCAGGGGTCCCCCTAGCTCCTACGAGCAGTACTTC. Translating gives CASRGPPSSYEQYF.